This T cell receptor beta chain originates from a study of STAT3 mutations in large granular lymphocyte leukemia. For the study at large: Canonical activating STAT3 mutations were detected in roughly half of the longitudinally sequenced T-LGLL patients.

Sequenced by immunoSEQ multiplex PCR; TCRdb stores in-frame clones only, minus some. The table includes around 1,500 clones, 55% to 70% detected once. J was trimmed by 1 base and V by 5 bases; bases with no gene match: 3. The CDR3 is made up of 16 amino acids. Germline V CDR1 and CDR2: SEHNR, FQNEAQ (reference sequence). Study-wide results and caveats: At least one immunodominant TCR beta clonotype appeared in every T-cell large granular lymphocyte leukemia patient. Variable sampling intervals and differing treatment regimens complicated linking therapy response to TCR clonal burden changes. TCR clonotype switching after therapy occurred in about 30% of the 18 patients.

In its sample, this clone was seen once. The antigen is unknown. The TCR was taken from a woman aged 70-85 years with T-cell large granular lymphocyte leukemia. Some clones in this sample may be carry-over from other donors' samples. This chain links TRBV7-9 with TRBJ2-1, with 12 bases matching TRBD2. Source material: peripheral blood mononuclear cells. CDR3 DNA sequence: TGTGCCAGCAGCCGGACTAGCGGGACGTCCTACAATGAGCAGTTCTTC. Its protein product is CASSRTSGTSYNEQFF.